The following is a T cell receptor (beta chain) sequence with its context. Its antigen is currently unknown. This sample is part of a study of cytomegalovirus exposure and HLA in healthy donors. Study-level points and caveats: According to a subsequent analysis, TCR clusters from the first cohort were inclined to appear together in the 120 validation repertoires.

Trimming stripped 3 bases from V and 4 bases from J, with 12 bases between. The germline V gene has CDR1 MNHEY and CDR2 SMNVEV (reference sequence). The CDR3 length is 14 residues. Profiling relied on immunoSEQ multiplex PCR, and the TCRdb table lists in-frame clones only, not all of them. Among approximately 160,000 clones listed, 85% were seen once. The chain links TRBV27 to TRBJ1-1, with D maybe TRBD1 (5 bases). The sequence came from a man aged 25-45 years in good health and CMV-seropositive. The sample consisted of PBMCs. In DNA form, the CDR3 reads TGTGCCAGCAGTTTCGGGGGTTTGGGCACTGAAGCTTTCTTT. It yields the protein CASSFGGLGTEAFF.